This T cell receptor beta chain derives from a study of shared clonotypes between healthy human individuals. Across the whole study: There were three CD4 naive, three CD4 memory, two CD8 naive and one CD8 memory plates per donor.

Study-wide points: Naive CD4 clonotypes were shared across a handful of donors at 4.5% to 6%. Larger estimated richness was generally seen in naive subsets than in memory subsets.

Germline trimming cut 2 bases from V and 4 bases from J; bases unmatched to any gene: 3. This CDR3 contains 16 residues. Germline V gene lookup returns CDR1 LGHNA and CDR2 YNFKEQ. Comments on this clone: Its antigen is not identified.

Evenly divided among several immunoSEQ plates was the genomic DNA of each subset. Some clones are missing from TCRdb's copy, which holds only in-frame ones; the method was immunoSEQ multiplex PCR. The sample has 660,000 or so clones, approximately 96% seen once. CD45RO-negative, CCR7-positively selected cells formed the naive CD8 fraction, excluding terminally differentiated effector memory CD45RA+ cells. This sequence was found in a woman aged 25 to 39 in good health. The source material was naive CD8+ T cells sorted from blood. V and J are TRBV4-2 and TRBJ2-1; 12 bases line up with TRBD2. This CDR3 reads CASSQSTSGGYNEQFF. Written as DNA, the CDR3 is TGTGCCAGCAGCCAATCGACTAGCGGGGGATACAATGAGCAGTTCTTC.